This T cell receptor (beta chain) was identified during a study of T cells in localized non-small cell lung cancer. A note on this clone: No antigen is known for it.

The table came from immunoSEQ multiplex PCR; TCRdb's copy has only in-frame clones and leaves some out. The data hold fewer than 2,000 clones, with 22% observed a single time. Whole-study results and caveats: Adjacent lung exhibited a median of 57 among the 100 most abundant tumor clones. Only one tumor region was sequenced, so heterogeneity remains possible. In the blood, greater T cell density corresponded to longer overall survival.

The sequence was collected from a woman aged 40-69 years with stage I lung adenocarcinoma. The specimen comprised normal lung tissue next to the tumor, sampled before any cancer treatment.

CDR3 sequence: CAIRDGNRARRATDTQYF. CDR3 nucleotides: TGTGCCATCAGGGACGGTAATAGGGCCCGAAGGGCCACAGATACGCAGTATTTT. The chain is built from TRBV6-8 and TRBJ2-3, with D possibly being TRBD1 or TRBD2 (5 bases each). The CDR3 has 18 residues. CDR1 is MNHGY and CDR2 is SAAAGT in the germline V gene. The ends were cut back, 10 bases at V and 2 bases at J, with 28 bases in the middle.